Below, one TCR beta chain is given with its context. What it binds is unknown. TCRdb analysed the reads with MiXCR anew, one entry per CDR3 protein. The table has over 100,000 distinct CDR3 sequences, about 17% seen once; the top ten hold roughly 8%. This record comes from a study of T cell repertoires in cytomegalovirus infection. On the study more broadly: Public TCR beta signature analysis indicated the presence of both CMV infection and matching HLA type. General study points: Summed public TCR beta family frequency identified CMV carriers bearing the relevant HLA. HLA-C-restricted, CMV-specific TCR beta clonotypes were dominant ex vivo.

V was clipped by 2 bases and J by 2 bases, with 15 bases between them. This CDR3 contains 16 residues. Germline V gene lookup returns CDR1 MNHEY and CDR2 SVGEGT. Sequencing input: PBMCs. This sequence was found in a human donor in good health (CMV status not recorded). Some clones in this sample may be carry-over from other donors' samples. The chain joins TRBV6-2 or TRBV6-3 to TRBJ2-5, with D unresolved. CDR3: CASSYTLGPRQETQYF. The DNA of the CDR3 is TGTGCCAGCAGTTACACCTTAGGGCCCCGACAAGAGACCCAGTACTTC.